These T cell receptor beta chains were read from a single sample in a study of Ad26.COV2.S vaccination and SARS-CoV-2 variants. Generated by immunoSEQ multiplex PCR, the TCRdb table keeps only in-frame clones and is missing some. The sample lists 350,000 to 500,000 clones, 75% to 90% seen once, with about 2.7% in the top ten. Sequenced material: peripheral blood, taken in a trial of Ad26.COV2.S vaccine versus placebo. The receptors derive from a person between 18 and 65 years old who received the Ad26.COV2.S COVID-19 vaccine or a placebo. The CDR3 runs from the conserved cysteine through the conserved F or W. Fields, in order: clone size, V gene, J gene, D gene, CDR3 DNA, CDR3 protein. The D gene is left open where the match is weak. Clone size is not always given. Where it is, it says once, few, many or a class for expanded clones.

>NA|TRBV5-4|TRBJ2-1|TRBD2
TGTGCCAGCAGCTTGGATGGCGGGAGTAGGTACAATGAGCAGTTCTTC
CASSLDGGSRYNEQFF
>NA|TRBV28|TRBJ2-1|TRBD2
TGTGCCAGCAGTTTCTCCCCCTTCCTGACTAGCGGAGCCTACAATGAGCAGTTCTTC
CASSFSPFLTSGAYNEQFF
>many|TRBV5-8|TRBJ1-5|TRBD1
TGTGCCAGCAGCTTGAGGCAGGGGGGCCAGCCCCAGCATTTT
CASSLRQGGQPQHF
>NA|TRBV27|TRBJ1-5|NA
TGTGCCAGCAGGCCCGGACAGTTGAGCAATCAGCCCCAGCATTTT
CASRPGQLSNQPQHF
>NA|TRBV30|TRBJ1-1|NA
TGTGCCTGGAGTGATCAAATGAACACTGAAGCTTTCTTT
CAWSDQMNTEAFF
>NA|TRBV24-1|TRBJ2-5|NA
TGTGCCACCAGTGACCCCGGACGGATCCAAGAGACCCAGTACTTC
CATSDPGRIQETQYF
>few|TRBV18|TRBJ2-7|NA
TGTGCCAGCTCACAGGGGACCGAAGGACAGAAGCAGTACTTC
CASSQGTEGQKQYF
>NA|TRBV9|TRBJ1-1|NA
TGTGCCAGCAGCGTAAGGGAGGGGGGGACGAACACTGAAGCTTTCTTT
CASSVREGGTNTEAFF
>NA|TRBV18|TRBJ2-3|TRBD1
TGTGCCAGCTTCCCCGGGACAGGCACAGATACGCAGTATTTT
CASFPGTGTDTQYF
>NA|TRBV25-1|TRBJ1-2|NA
TGTGCCAGCAGCGACTTCAGGGCCCGCTACACCTTC
CASSDFRARYTF
>NA|TRBV5-1|TRBJ1-5|TRBD1
TGCGCCAGCGCCTGGGACAGCCATCAGCCCCAGCATTTT
CASAWDSHQPQHF
>NA|TRBV5-1|TRBJ2-1|NA
TGCGCCAGCAGCTTGATGGGGGATGGGGAGCAGTTCTTC
CASSLMGDGEQFF
>NA|TRBV7-6|TRBJ1-1|NA
TGTGCCAGCAGCCCCGCCGGGACCCGGAACACTGAAGCTTTCTTT
CASSPAGTRNTEAFF
>NA|TRBV27|TRBJ1-2|NA
TGTGCCAGCAGTTTCAGCGCGGGCTATGGCTACACCTTC
CASSFSAGYGYTF
>NA|TRBV4-3|TRBJ2-7|NA
TGCGCCAGCAGCCAAGAGCTAACCGACTCCTACGAGCAGTACTTC
CASSQELTDSYEQYF
>NA|TRBV19|TRBJ2-1|NA
TGTGCCAGTAGGACGGTTGGAGGGGGAGCCTACAATGAGCAGTTCTTC
CASRTVGGGAYNEQFF
>NA|TRBV7-2|TRBJ2-1|NA
TGTGCCAGCAGCCCCCTCTCCGACCTATACAATGAGCAGTTCTTC
CASSPLSDLYNEQFF
>NA|TRBV6-2/TRBV6-3|TRBJ2-1|NA
TGTGCCAGCAGTTACTCGGCAGGGGCGACCTACAATGAGCAGTTCTTC
CASSYSAGATYNEQFF
>once|TRBV9|TRBJ2-1|TRBD2
TGTGCCAGCAGCGAGGGACCGACTAGCGGCAACTCCTACAATGAGCAGTTCTTC
CASSEGPTSGNSYNEQFF
>NA|TRBV19|TRBJ1-3|NA
TGTGCCAGTAGTATATGGAGCAGGGATCCTGGAAACACCATATATTTT
CASSIWSRDPGNTIYF
>NA|TRBV29-1|TRBJ2-2|TRBD1
TGCAGCGTGAACAGGGGTGTAGCCGGGGAGCTGTTTTTT
CSVNRGVAGELFF
>NA|TRBV7-2|TRBJ2-1|NA
TGTGCCAGCAGCTTGATGGGAAGCTCCTACAATGAGCAGTTCTTC
CASSLMGSSYNEQFF
>once|TRBV30|TRBJ1-1|NA
TGTGCCTGGAGTGTAACCAGGTGGGACACTGAAGCTTTCTTT
CAWSVTRWDTEAFF
>NA|TRBV3-1/TRBV3-2|TRBJ1-2|NA
TGTGCCAGCAGCCCTTGGACAGTAACTTTTAACTATGGCTACACCTTC
CASSPWTVTFNYGYTF
>NA|TRBV29-1|TRBJ1-3|NA
TGCAGCGTCGCCGGGACCTACTCTGGAAACACCATATATTTT
CSVAGTYSGNTIYF
>NA|TRBV7-9|TRBJ1-4|NA
TGTGCCAGCAGCTTTTACAGGGATGGTGAAAAACTGTTTTTT
CASSFYRDGEKLFF
>NA|TRBV4-3|TRBJ1-1|NA
TGCGCCAGCAGCCAAGATGTAGGGACCCCCCCTGAAGCTTTCTTT
CASSQDVGTPPEAFF
>NA|TRBV25-1|TRBJ2-3|NA
TGTGCCACCGAGGCCAGGGTTAGCACAGATACGCAGTATTTT
CATEARVSTDTQYF